Each of the 20 T cell receptor beta chains below was sequenced from the same sample in a study of shared clonotypes between healthy human individuals. Sequencing was performed with immunoSEQ multiplex PCR; in TCRdb, only in-frame clones are kept and a portion is missing. The sample consists of 1 million to 1.2 million clones, about 72% of them appearing once. The specimen sequenced was memory CD4+ T cells from PBMCs. The subset was: CD45RA-negative fraction. The receptors originated from a man aged 18 to 29 in good health. Some clones in this sample may be carry-over from other donors' samples.

The chain employs TRBV9 and TRBJ2-1; D is undetermined. Trimming shortened V by 4 bases and J by 1 base, and 12 bases separated the two germline ends. CDR1 and CDR2 (germline): SGDLS, YYNGEE. This CDR3 is 15 amino acids long. The CDR3 DNA follows: TGTGCCAGCAGCTACGACTCTTATTCCTACAATGAGCAGTTCTTC. Translated, it gives CASSYDSYSYNEQFF.

The J gene is TRBJ1-1, the V gene TRBV5-1; D is unclear. The V and J ends lost 0 bases and 4 bases respectively, with 7 bases between them. CDR1 and CDR2 from the germline V gene are SGHRS and YFSETQ. CDR3 length: 13 residues. The CDR3 nucleotides read TGCGCCAGCAGCTTGGGTACGGGCACTGAAGCTTTCTTT. Translating gives CASSLGTGTEAFF. Combining the CDR3 with reference TRBV5-1 and TRBJ1-1 gives the whole variable domain KAGVTQTPRYLIKTRGQQVTLSCSPISGHRSVSWYQQTPGQGLQFLFEYFSETQRNKGNFPGRFSGRQFSNSRSEMNVSTLELGDSALYLCASSLGTGTEAFFGQGTRLTVV.

The rearrangement links TRBV25-1 to TRBJ2-3; D may correspond to TRBD1 or TRBD2 (5 bases each). The CDR3 is 12 residues long. Germline values: CDR1 MGHDK, CDR2 SYGVNS. V dropped 5 bases and J dropped 6 bases, with 9 bases sitting between them. CDR3 sequence (DNA): TGTGCCAGCAGTCTATGGGGGGATACGCAGTATTTT. Amino acid sequence: CASSLWGDTQYF. The full variable domain, its missing parts supplied by reference TRBV25-1 and TRBJ2-3, is EADIYQTPRYLVIGTGKKITLECSQTMGHDKMYWYQQDPGMELHLIHYSYGVNSTEKGDLSSESTVSRIRTEHFPLTLESARPSHTSQYLCASSLWGDTQYFGPGTRLTVL.

There are many counts of this clone. The rearrangement links TRBV5-1 to TRBJ1-2, with 8 bases matching TRBD1. The CDR3 is 14 residues long. Looked up from germline, CDR1 is SGHRS and CDR2 is YFSETQ. The trim removed 4 bases at V and 3 bases at J, leaving 5 bases unmatched. CDR3 region: CASSRVQGDYGYTF. The DNA of the CDR3 is TGCGCCAGCAGCAGGGTACAGGGGGACTATGGCTACACCTTC.

This clone was found once. The CDR3 sequence: CASSIQGALFLSGANVLTF. As DNA, the CDR3 is TGTGCCAGCAGCATACAGGGGGCGCTTTTTCTTTCTGGGGCCAACGTCCTGACTTTC. The chain recombines TRBV7-8 with TRBJ2-6, with TRBD1 matching 9 bases. The CDR3 runs to 19 residues. The V gene's germline CDR1 is SGHVS and CDR2 FQNEAQ. With V trimmed by 5 bases and J by 1 base, 12 bases remained unmatched. Supplemented by reference TRBV7-8 and TRBJ2-6, the full variable domain reads GAGVSQSPRYKVAKRGQDVALRCDPISGHVSLFWYQQALGQGPEFLTYFQNEAQLDKSGLPSDRFFAERPEGSVSTLKIQRTQQEDSAVYLCASSIQGALFLSGANVLTFGAGSRLTVL.

The chain combines TRBV28 with TRBJ1-2; 11 bases agree with TRBD1. V was clipped by 2 bases and J by 6 bases; unmatched bases: 5. This CDR3 spans 15 amino acids. Per germline, CDR1 MDHEN and CDR2 SYDVKM. In DNA form, the CDR3 reads TGTGCCAGCAGTTTAATAGGACAGGGGGCCCATGGCTACACCTTC. Translated: CASSLIGQGAHGYTF.

About this clone: Other DNA sequences of this sample code for an identical CDR3. CDR3 DNA sequence: TGCGCCAGCAGCTTGGTAGGCGGACTTAACACTGAAGCTTTCTTT. Translation: CASSLVGGLNTEAFF. The chain is built from TRBV5-1 and TRBJ1-1, with D uncertain. This CDR3 comprises 15 residues. V was pared by 0 bases and J by 2 bases, with 11 bases between. Looked up from germline, CDR1 is SGHRS and CDR2 is YFSETQ.

This clone occurred many times. This chain uses TRBV5-1 with TRBJ2-7; weak D call: TRBD1 (5 bases). The CDR3 is 14 amino acids. Germline V gene sequence: CDR1 SGHRS, CDR2 YFSETQ. V was shortened by 0 bases and J by 5 bases, with 12 bases between the two germline ends. The CDR3: CASSLDRPKDEQYF. In nucleotides, the CDR3 is TGCGCCAGCAGCTTGGACAGGCCGAAGGACGAGCAGTACTTC.

This sequence joins TRBV5-1 and TRBJ2-3; 10 bases line up with TRBD1. The junction had 6 bases not matched to a gene; V was cut back by 4 bases and J by 4 bases. Germline V gene data show CDR1 as SGHRS and CDR2 as YFSETQ. This CDR3 region has 15 residues. CDR3 in amino acids: CASSAGTGDADTQYF. The CDR3 nucleotides are TGCGCCAGCAGCGCCGGGACAGGGGACGCAGATACGCAGTATTTT.

This chain uses TRBV4-2 with TRBJ2-5; 8 positions match TRBD2. With 1 base clipped from V and 5 bases from J, the junction kept 9 bases outside the gene matches. Germline lookup yields CDR1 LGHNA and CDR2 YNFKEQ. The CDR3 runs to 16 residues. The CDR3 DNA follows: TGTGCCAGCAGCCAAGGTCCGGGAGGGGCGGAGGAGACCCAGTACTTC. Translated, it gives CASSQGPGGAEETQYF.

The rearrangement links TRBV7-3 to TRBJ2-7; the match to TRBD1 covers 8 bases. Germline assignment: CDR1 SGHTA and CDR2 FQGTGA. With V trimmed by 5 bases and J by 5 bases, 8 bases remained unmatched. This CDR3 has 14 amino acids. CDR3 sequence (DNA): TGTGCCAGCAGCCGTCAGGGGGCGCAGGACGAGCAGTACTTC. Translated, it gives CASSRQGAQDEQYF.

This clone was found many times. The chain has TRBV9 and TRBJ1-2; 9 bases match TRBD1. Trimming cost V 4 bases and J 4 bases; bases outside gene matches: 8. The CDR3 consists of 15 residues. CDR1 and CDR2 from the germline V gene are SGDLS and YYNGEE. The CDR3 sequence is CASSPRDRALYGYTF. CDR3 DNA sequence: TGTGCCAGCAGCCCGAGGGACAGGGCCCTCTATGGCTACACCTTC.

This clone was seen only a few times. V usage is TRBV4-3 and J usage is TRBJ1-5; the D is unclear. Germline V gene data show CDR1 as LGHNA and CDR2 as YSLEER. The CDR3 length is 14 residues. The ends were cut back, 4 bases at V and 7 bases at J, with 14 bases in the middle. CDR3 in amino acids: CASSPQMGWQPQHF. The CDR3 nucleotides read TGCGCCAGCAGCCCCCAAATGGGGTGGCAGCCCCAGCATTTT.

There are a few counts of this clone. This chain connects TRBV7-2 to TRBJ1-5; unclear D gene. The CDR3 contains 15 residues. Trimming pared 1 base from V and 7 bases from J, leaving 14 bases between. Germline CDR1 SGHTA, CDR2 FQGNSA. CDR3 nucleotides: TGTGCCAGCAGCTTAGGTCTCGGGGTGGAACAGCCCCAGCATTTT. Translating it yields CASSLGLGVEQPQHF.

The rearrangement links TRBV5-6 to TRBJ2-1, with 8 bases matching TRBD2. V dropped 4 bases and J dropped 5; count of bases not matched to a gene: 2. The CDR3 is 13 amino acids. Germline V gives CDR1 SGHDT, CDR2 YYEEEE. The chain's CDR3 is CASSPGLDNEQFF. CDR3 nucleotide sequence: TGTGCCAGCAGCCCGGGACTAGACAATGAGCAGTTCTTC. Combining the CDR3 with reference TRBV5-6 and TRBJ2-1 gives the whole variable domain DAGVTQSPTHLIKTRGQQVTLRCSPKSGHDTVSWYQQALGQGPQFIFQYYEEEERQRGNFPDRFSGHQFPNYSSELNVNALLLGDSALYLCASSPGLDNEQFFGPGTRLTVL.

This sequence joins TRBV7-2 and TRBJ2-3; 7 bases align to TRBD2. The trim removed 2 bases at V and 4 bases at J, leaving 6 bases unmatched. CDR3 length: 15 residues. The germline V gene has CDR1 SGHTA and CDR2 FQGNSA. The CDR3: CASSLRSGKADTQYF. The CDR3, as DNA: TGTGCCAGCAGCTTACGGAGCGGGAAGGCAGATACGCAGTATTTT.

With respect to this clone: This likely came from a read error, as a far larger clone is one base away. The chain carries TRBV4-2 and TRBJ1-2; TRBD1 is a possible D gene (5 bases). CDR3 length: 15 amino acids. Germline-derived CDR1 and CDR2 are LGHNA and YNFKEQ. V was shortened by 4 bases and J by 4 bases, with 16 bases between the two germline ends. The CDR3 loop reads CASSPSGAEPYGYTF. The DNA of the CDR3 is TGTGCCAGCAGCCCATCCGGGGCCGAGCCCTATGGCTACACCTTC.

This clone was observed once. In DNA, the CDR3 is TGCGCCAGCAGCCAAGAACTGCGCGACGAGCAGTACTTC. Its protein product is CASSQELRDEQYF. The chain links TRBV4-3 to TRBJ2-7; D is uncertain. CDR1 and CDR2 from the germline V gene are LGHNA and YSLEER. This CDR3 is 13 amino acids long. The ends were cut back, 0 bases at V and 5 bases at J, with 8 bases in the middle.

V usage is TRBV5-1 and J usage is TRBJ2-7; TRBD2 matches at 13 bases. The CDR3 length is 16 residues. Per the germline V gene, CDR1 is SGHRS and CDR2 is YFSETQ. The junction had 8 bases not matched to a gene; V was cut back by 5 bases and J by 3 bases. The CDR3 loop is CASSQGLAGALYEQYF. CDR3 coding DNA: TGCGCCAGCAGTCAAGGACTAGCGGGAGCTCTCTACGAGCAGTACTTC.

V gene TRBV9 combines with J gene TRBJ1-2, with D uncertain. Between the trimmed V and J ends, which lost 4 bases and 1 base, there was a span of 23 bases. The germline V gene has CDR1 SGDLS and CDR2 YYNGEE. This CDR3 has 18 amino acids. DNA for the CDR3: TGTGCCAGCAGCCCCAAAAGGGAGGAGTTGATACTTAACTATGGCTACACCTTC. Translation gives CASSPKREELILNYGYTF.